The T cell receptor (beta chain) described here comes from a study of cytomegalovirus exposure and HLA in healthy donors. Background on the study: Of fewer than 450 genotyped donors, about 80% clustered with self-reported Caucasian donors.

Deletions cut 7 bases from V and 8 bases from J, with 15 bases between. This CDR3 spans 12 amino acids. The V gene's germline CDR1 is GTSNPN and CDR2 SVGIG (reference sequence). PCR involved 60 Vbeta and 13 Jbeta primers. Assay used: immunoSEQ multiplex PCR; TCRdb lists only in-frame clones, some missing. The sample has 90,000 to 130,000 clones; about three quarters are singletons. Sequences were obtained from PBMCs. V gene TRBV30 combines with J gene TRBJ2-1; the D is unclear. This clonotype originated in a woman aged 55 to 70 in good health and CMV-seropositive. CDR3 sequence (DNA): TGTGCCTTCTACTACCCGTTTCATGAGCAGTTCTTC. Translating gives CAFYYPFHEQFF. The full variable domain, completed using reference TRBV30 and TRBJ2-1, is SQTIHQWPATLVQPVGSPLSLECTVEGTSNPNLYWYRQAAGRGLQLLFYSVGIGQISSEVPQNLSASRPQDRQFILSSKKLLLSDSGFYLCAFYYPFHEQFFGPGTRLTVL.